The 28 T cell receptor beta chains below were found in one sample sequenced in a study of blood T cell repertoires in COVID-19. Sequencing was performed with immunoSEQ multiplex PCR; in TCRdb, only in-frame clones are kept and a portion is missing. The sample lists fewer than 250,000 clones, almost 85% occurring once. The sample comprised peripheral blood. These receptors were taken from a man in his forties or fifties with acute or convalescent COVID-19.

The CDR3 DNA follows: TGTGCCAGCTCATCCCGGACAGTGAATGAAAAACTGTTTTTT. It encodes CASSSRTVNEKLFF. This chain links TRBV18 with TRBJ1-4; possibly TRBD1 for D (6 bases). CDR3 length: 14 amino acids. Germline-derived CDR1 and CDR2 are KGHSH and LQKENI. The V and J ends lost 5 bases and 5 bases respectively, with 12 bases between them.

The chain couples TRBV18 to TRBJ2-7; TRBD2 is a possible D gene (6 bases). Trimming stripped 5 bases from V and 0 bases from J, with 17 bases between. There are 16 residues in the CDR3. Germline CDR1 KGHSH, CDR2 LQKENI. The chain's CDR3 is CASSSGLTINSYEQYF. The CDR3 bases are TGTGCCAGCTCATCGGGACTCACGATTAACTCCTACGAGCAGTACTTC.

This chain connects TRBV5-1 to TRBJ2-5; 8 bases align to TRBD2. The CDR3 is 15 residues long. The trim removed 4 bases at V and 7 bases at J, leaving 12 bases unmatched. The germline gives CDR1 SGHRS, CDR2 YFSETQ. In DNA form, the CDR3 reads TGCGCCAGCAGCAAGGGACGGGAGGGGCTGTTGACCCAGTACTTC. Its protein is CASSKGREGLLTQYF.

V gene TRBV5-1 combines with J gene TRBJ1-4, with D perhaps matching TRBD1 (6 bases). Germline loops: CDR1 SGHRS, CDR2 YFSETQ. V lost 3 bases, J lost 7 bases, and 19 bases lay in between. This CDR3 contains 16 residues. The CDR3 region is CASSSGAGAGFEKLFF. The DNA for the CDR3 is TGCGCCAGCAGCTCTGGAGCGGGGGCCGGCTTTGAAAAACTGTTTTTT. Combining the CDR3 with reference TRBV5-1 and TRBJ1-4 gives the whole variable domain KAGVTQTPRYLIKTRGQQVTLSCSPISGHRSVSWYQQTPGQGLQFLFEYFSETQRNKGNFPGRFSGRQFSNSRSEMNVSTLELGDSALYLCASSSGAGAGFEKLFFGSGTQLSVL.

The chain couples TRBV28 to TRBJ1-1; D perhaps matches TRBD1 (5 bases). The CDR3 runs 12 residues. Germline assignment: CDR1 MDHEN and CDR2 SYDVKM. Trimming left V 5 bases short and J 4 bases short, with 8 bases between. The CDR3: CASSRGATEAFF. The CDR3 nucleotides read TGTGCCAGCAGTCGCGGGGCCACTGAAGCTTTCTTT. The full variable domain, its missing parts supplied by reference TRBV28 and TRBJ1-1, is DVKVTQSSRYLVKRTGEKVFLECVQDMDHENMFWYRQDPGLGLRLIYFSYDVKMKEKGDIPEGYSVSREKKERFSLILESASTNQTSMYLCASSRGATEAFFGQGTRLTVV.

This sequence joins TRBV11-2 and TRBJ1-5; tentatively, D is TRBD1 (5 bases). Looked up from germline, CDR1 is SGHAT and CDR2 is FQNNGV. V lost 5 bases to trimming and J lost 6 bases, with 14 bases between them. The CDR3 has 14 residues. The DNA of the CDR3 is TGTGCCAGCAGCCAGGGTTCCGTCAGTCAGCCCCAGCATTTT. Translating it yields CASSQGSVSQPQHF.

This clone was counted a single time. The gene calls are TRBV5-6 and TRBJ1-2; D possibly corresponds to TRBD1 (6 bases). This CDR3 has 14 amino acids. The germline V gene has CDR1 SGHDT and CDR2 YYEEEE. Deletions cut 2 bases from V and 0 bases from J, with 8 bases between. The CDR3 nucleotides read TGTGCCAGCAGCTTTCAGGGGACTAACTATGGCTACACCTTC. Residues: CASSFQGTNYGYTF.

V and J are TRBV4-1 and TRBJ1-3; D gene uncertain. Per germline, CDR1 MGHRA and CDR2 YSYEKL. The CDR3 has 14 residues. The V and J ends lost 1 base and 3 bases respectively, with 7 bases between them. The CDR3 loop is CASSQGHLGNTIYF. In DNA form, the CDR3 reads TGCGCCAGCAGCCAAGGACATCTTGGAAACACCATATATTTT.

The V call is TRBV24-1, the J call TRBJ2-2; no clear D. Trimming pared 5 bases from V and 1 base from J, leaving 7 bases between. Germline values: CDR1 KGHDR, CDR2 SFDVKD. The CDR3 loop spans 14 amino acids. As DNA, the CDR3 is TGTGCCACCAGTGGCCGAGAGAACACCGGGGAGCTGTTTTTT. Translating gives CATSGRENTGELFF.

This chain links TRBV6-7 with TRBJ2-3, with 7 bases fitting TRBD1. TRBV6-7 is placed among ORFs of uncertain function. The V gene end was trimmed by 7 bases and the J gene end by 2 bases; junction bases not matched to a gene: 6. The CDR3 totals 14 residues. In nucleotides, the CDR3 is TGTGCCAGCAAGAACAGGGGAGCCACAGATACGCAGTATTTT. It encodes CASKNRGATDTQYF.

The chain is built from TRBV5-1 and TRBJ1-4; 8 bases match TRBD1. The ends lost 4 bases at V and 7 bases at J; junction bases unmatched: 12. Per the germline V gene, CDR1 is SGHRS and CDR2 is YFSETQ. CDR3 length: 16 residues. CDR3 DNA sequence: TGCGCCAGCAGCCCACGAGCGACAGGGGTGGCTGAAAAACTGTTTTTT. Translating it yields CASSPRATGVAEKLFF.

About this clone: One end of the junction fails to match germline, which may point to a read error. This rearrangement joins TRBV27 to TRBJ1-3, with D hard to call. Germline assignment: CDR1 MNHEY and CDR2 SMNVEV (reference sequence). The CDR3 is 17 residues long. CDR3 DNA: TGTGCCAGCAGCTCTAGAGGTACCCCGAACTCTGGAAGCACCATATATTTT. Its translation: CASSSRGTPNSGSTIYF.

The rearrangement joins TRBV27 to TRBJ1-5; D is undetermined. Between the trimmed V and J ends, which lost 5 bases and 5 bases, there was a span of 10 bases. CDR3 length: 13 residues. Germline V gene lookup returns CDR1 MNHEY and CDR2 SMNVEV (reference sequence). This CDR3 reads CASSETAYQPQHF. The CDR3 DNA reads as TGTGCCAGCAGTGAAACAGCTTATCAGCCCCAGCATTTT.

CDR3 protein: CASSSDPAGRPKNIQYF. In DNA, the CDR3 is TGTGCCAGCAGCTCAGACCCAGCGGGACGTCCCAAAAACATTCAGTACTTC. This chain uses TRBV7-8 with TRBJ2-4; the match to TRBD2 covers 7 bases. Unmatched junction bases numbered 11, after V lost 4 bases and J lost 2 bases. CDR1 SGHVS and CDR2 FQNEAQ come from the germline V gene. The CDR3 contains 17 residues. The variable domain in full, with the rest retrieved from reference TRBV7-8 and TRBJ2-4, is GAGVSQSPRYKVAKRGQDVALRCDPISGHVSLFWYQQALGQGPEFLTYFQNEAQLDKSGLPSDRFFAERPEGSVSTLKIQRTQQEDSAVYLCASSSDPAGRPKNIQYFGAGTRLSVL.

On this clone itself: The same CDR3 can be traced to other DNA sequences in this sample. CDR3 bases: TGCAGCGTTGAAGACAGGGAGGACTATGGCTACACCTTC. Amino acids: CSVEDREDYGYTF. This rearrangement joins TRBV29-1 to TRBJ1-2, with D possibly being TRBD1 (5 bases). The germline V gene has CDR1 SQVTM and CDR2 ANQGSEA. CDR3 length: 13 amino acids. The V and J ends lost 0 bases and 3 bases respectively, with 8 bases between them.

The rearrangement links TRBV11-1 to TRBJ2-3; 10 bases are a match to TRBD2. CDR1 is SGHAT and CDR2 is FQDESV in the germline V gene (reference sequence). Germline trimming cut 2 bases from V and 6 bases from J; bases unmatched to any gene: 5. The CDR3 loop spans 15 amino acids. The CDR3 bases are TGTGCCAGCAGCTTACTAGCGGGGGCCCCCGATACGCAGTATTTT. It is translated as CASSLLAGAPDTQYF.

The V call is TRBV28, the J call TRBJ1-3, with D perhaps TRBD1 (5 bases). Germline values: CDR1 MDHEN, CDR2 SYDVKM. The CDR3 is 15 amino acids. V lost 8 bases to trimming and J lost 2 bases, with 16 bases between them. CDR3 sequence: CASRRGKLTGNTIYF. The CDR3 region has the DNA TGTGCCAGCCGGCGGGGGAAACTGACTGGAAACACCATATATTTT. Full variable domain (rest looked up from reference TRBV28 and TRBJ1-3): DVKVTQSSRYLVKRTGEKVFLECVQDMDHENMFWYRQDPGLGLRLIYFSYDVKMKEKGDIPEGYSVSREKKERFSLILESASTNQTSMYLCASRRGKLTGNTIYFGEGSWLTVV.

The chain couples TRBV2 to TRBJ2-5; tentative D call: TRBD2 (6 bases). The V end was cut by 5 bases, the J end by 5 bases, with 12 bases between. The CDR3 length is 13 residues. Germline assignment: CDR1 SNHLY and CDR2 FYNNEI. CDR3 in amino acids: CASSLTREETQYF. The CDR3 coding sequence is TGTGCCAGCAGTCTCACACGGGAGGAGACCCAGTACTTC.

The J gene is TRBJ2-1, the V gene TRBV6-1; tentative D call: TRBD1 (6 bases). This CDR3 contains 15 residues. Trimming left V 1 base short and J 4 bases short, with 11 bases between. Germline lookup yields CDR1 MNHNS and CDR2 SASEGT. The CDR3 spells CASSEGQEPYNEQFF. Here the CDR3 DNA reads TGTGCCAGCAGTGAAGGACAGGAGCCATACAATGAGCAGTTCTTC.

The chain recombines TRBV7-2 with TRBJ2-7; D perhaps matches TRBD1 (6 bases). This CDR3 is built from 16 residues. V dropped 5 bases and J dropped 0 bases, with 17 bases sitting between them. Germline V lookup: CDR1 SGHTA, CDR2 FQGNSA. CDR3 nucleotides: TGTGCCAGCAGCCCAAGTTCCGGGACAACCTCCTACGAGCAGTACTTC. Its protein is CASSPSSGTTSYEQYF.

This chain links TRBV28 with TRBJ2-1, with D possibly being TRBD2 (5 bases). Trimming removed 7 bases from V and 6 bases from J, with 10 bases in between. This CDR3 contains 12 residues. CDR1 and CDR2 from the germline V gene are MDHEN and SYDVKM. CDR3 sequence: CASKGVGNEQFF. CDR3 in DNA: TGTGCCAGCAAGGGAGTAGGCAATGAGCAGTTCTTC.

The chain recombines TRBV5-1 with TRBJ2-1; TRBD1 matches at 7 bases. The CDR3 loop spans 16 amino acids. CDR1 is SGHRS and CDR2 is YFSETQ in the germline V gene. With V trimmed by 2 bases and J by 0 bases, 5 bases remained unmatched. The CDR3 region has the DNA TGCGCCAGCAGCTTTATATGGGACAGCTCCTACAATGAGCAGTTCTTC. It specifies CASSFIWDSSYNEQFF.

This chain links TRBV5-6 with TRBJ1-3, with D possibly TRBD1 on 6 matching bases. CDR1 is SGHDT and CDR2 is YYEEEE in the germline V gene. Trimming stripped 2 bases from V and 0 bases from J, with 9 bases between. CDR3 length: 15 amino acids. The DNA for the CDR3 is TGTGCCAGCAGCTTTCAGGGGCGCTCTGGAAACACCATATATTTT. This sequence encodes CASSFQGRSGNTIYF.

This chain uses TRBV6-5 with TRBJ1-5; a possible D gene is TRBD1 (5 bases). The germline gives CDR1 MNHEY, CDR2 SVGAGI. Trimming stripped 6 bases from V and 0 bases from J, with 9 bases between. This CDR3 region has 14 residues. CDR3 amino acids: CASREGLSNQPQHF. The DNA of the CDR3 is TGTGCCAGCAGGGAGGGGCTTAGCAATCAGCCCCAGCATTTT.

The chain links TRBV7-3 to TRBJ1-2; no definite D call. The ends were cut back, 4 bases at V and 6 bases at J, with 15 bases in the middle. The germline V gene has CDR1 SGHTA and CDR2 FQGTGA. The CDR3 length is 14 residues. CDR3 amino acids: CASSYRLVAHGYTF. CDR3 sequence (DNA): TGTGCCAGCAGCTATCGACTAGTCGCCCATGGCTACACCTTC.

This clone was seen once. J is TRBJ2-5 and V is TRBV7-9; 8 bases align to TRBD1. J gave up 2 bases and V 8 bases, and 10 bases lay outside the gene matches. Germline V gene lookup returns CDR1 SEHNR and CDR2 FQNEAQ (reference sequence). This CDR3 spans 15 amino acids. The CDR3 nucleotides read TGTGCCAGCTTCACAGGGGGTTTCGGTCAAGAGACCCAGTACTTC. Translation: CASFTGGFGQETQYF.

V usage is TRBV5-1 and J usage is TRBJ1-4, with a weak D call TRBD1 (6 bases). The length of the CDR3 is 14 residues. The germline V gene has CDR1 SGHRS and CDR2 YFSETQ. Trimming stripped 4 bases from V and 6 bases from J, with 13 bases between. DNA of the CDR3: TGCGCCAGCAGCCCGCGGACAGCTCATGAAAAACTGTTTTTT. Translating gives CASSPRTAHEKLFF.

The V call is TRBV6-5, the J call TRBJ1-4; no clear D. Germline lookup yields CDR1 MNHEY and CDR2 SVGAGI. CDR3 length: 14 residues. V lost 0 bases and J lost 6, with 8 bases in between. The CDR3 loop is CASSYSGGDEKLFF. The CDR3 DNA reads as TGTGCCAGCAGTTACTCGGGAGGCGATGAAAAACTGTTTTTT.